The present entry profiles one T cell receptor beta chain with its context. The length of the CDR3 is 18 residues. Germline V lookup: CDR1 LGHNA, CDR2 YSLEER. V dropped 4 bases and J dropped 2; count of bases not matched to a gene: 8. Per the study methods: It was from reference gene primer amplification that nucleated cell counts were estimated. TCRdb's copy holds only in-frame clones and misses some; the assay was immunoSEQ multiplex PCR. Clone size and the V and J calls come from that table; the DNA yielded D and trimming. In the table there are approximately 150,000 clones, 75% to 85% of which are singletons. This specimen comes from a study of blood T cell repertoires in COVID-19. Overall study: The samples span acute and convalescent COVID-19 from the United States, Italy and Spain. PBMCs, B-cell-depleted T cells, or T cells were the source of the cDNA or gDNA that made up the material.

V and J are TRBV4-3 and TRBJ2-3; TRBD2 agrees at 14 bases. The clonotype was recovered from a man in his sixties with active or convalescent COVID-19. Sequenced material: peripheral blood. The CDR3, as DNA: TGCGCCAGCAGCCTGACTAGCGGGGGGGCCGATGTCACAGATACGCAGTATTTT. Translation: CASSLTSGGADVTDTQYF.